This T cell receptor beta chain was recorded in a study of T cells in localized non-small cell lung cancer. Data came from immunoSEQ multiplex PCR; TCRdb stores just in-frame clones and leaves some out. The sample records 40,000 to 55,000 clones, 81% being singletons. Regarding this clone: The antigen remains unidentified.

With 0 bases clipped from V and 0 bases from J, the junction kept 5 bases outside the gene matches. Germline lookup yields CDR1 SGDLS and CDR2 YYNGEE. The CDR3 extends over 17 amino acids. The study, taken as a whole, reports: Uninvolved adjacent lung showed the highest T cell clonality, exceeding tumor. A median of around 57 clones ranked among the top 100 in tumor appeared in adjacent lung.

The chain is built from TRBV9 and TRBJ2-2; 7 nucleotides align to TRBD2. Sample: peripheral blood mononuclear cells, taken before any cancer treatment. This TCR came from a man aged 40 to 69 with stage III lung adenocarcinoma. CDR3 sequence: CASSVEYGGSNTGELFF. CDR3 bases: TGTGCCAGCAGCGTAGAATACGGGGGGTCGAACACCGGGGAGCTGTTTTTT.